The 25 T cell receptor beta chains listed next were all sequenced from one sample in a study of sequential checkpoint blockade in melanoma. Generated by immunoSEQ multiplex PCR, the TCRdb table keeps only in-frame clones and is missing some. The sample comprises 9,500 to 11,000 clones, under 85% of which are singletons, and 11% rests with the top ten. Regarding treatment: randomized to nivolumab then ipilimumab (arm A) or the reverse (arm B). The sample was CD8+ T cells sorted from blood (inferred from file names), taken from a patient given nivolumab and ipilimumab in sequence. Every receptor here comes from a human donor with melanoma.

The chain joins TRBV5-4 to TRBJ2-7, with D possibly matching TRBD2 (7 bases). CDR3 length equals 14 residues. V was trimmed by 2 bases and J by 0 bases, leaving 9 bases between them. Germline V gene data show CDR1 as SGHNT and CDR2 as YYREEE (reference sequence). Here the CDR3 DNA reads TGTGCCAGCAGCTTACGGGGGGCCTCCTACGAGCAGTACTTC. Its translation: CASSLRGASYEQYF.

The rearrangement joins TRBV5-1 to TRBJ2-2; the D gene is possibly TRBD2 (5 bases). This CDR3 contains 14 residues. The germline gives CDR1 SGHRS, CDR2 YFSETQ. Trimming left V 9 bases short and J 5 bases short, with 17 bases between. CDR3 DNA: TGCGCCACCGCGACCGGAGGTGGTACCGGGGAGCTGTTTTTT. Translating gives CATATGGGTGELFF.

This CDR3 reads CASSYPQGEAFF. The DNA for the CDR3 is TGTGCCAGCAGTTACCCACAGGGTGAAGCTTTCTTT. The rearrangement joins TRBV28 to TRBJ1-1; a weak D match, TRBD1 (6 bases). Deletions cut 4 bases from V and 7 bases from J, with 10 bases between. CDR3 length equals 12 residues. Germline V gene lookup returns CDR1 MDHEN and CDR2 SYDVKM.

Of note for this clone: This specimen includes other DNA sequences encoding the same CDR3. The genes are TRBV27 and TRBJ2-1; unclear D gene. Trimming left V 2 bases short and J 8 bases short, with 10 bases between. Germline V gene data show CDR1 as MNHEY and CDR2 as SMNVEV (reference sequence). CDR3 length: 13 amino acids. The CDR3 reads CASSLARYDEQFF. The DNA for the CDR3 is TGTGCCAGCAGTTTAGCCAGGTACGATGAGCAGTTCTTC.

The V gene is TRBV7-6, the J gene TRBJ2-5; D is possibly TRBD2 (6 bases). Germline CDR1 reads SGHVS; CDR2 reads FNYEAQ. V was clipped by 2 bases and J by 5 bases, with 12 bases between them. This CDR3 comprises 14 residues. The CDR3 protein is CASSLRGGMETQYF. As DNA, the CDR3 is TGTGCCAGCAGCTTAAGAGGCGGGATGGAGACCCAGTACTTC.

The rearrangement joins TRBV7-3 to TRBJ2-7; D uncertain. The V end lost 5 bases, the J end lost 3 bases, and 17 bases lay between the germline ends. Germline values: CDR1 SGHTA, CDR2 FQGTGA. The length of the CDR3 is 15 residues. The CDR3 here is CASSLGPNIGYEQYF. The CDR3 coding sequence is TGTGCCAGCAGCCTAGGCCCAAACATCGGCTACGAGCAGTACTTC.

The rearrangement links TRBV15 to TRBJ1-2, with 9 nucleotides matching TRBD1. The V and J ends lost 8 bases and 4 bases, in that order; junction bases with no gene match: 11. There are 15 residues in the CDR3. Per germline, CDR1 LNHNV and CDR2 YYDKDF (reference sequence). Here the CDR3 reads CATLTATGGAYGYTF. In DNA, the CDR3 is TGTGCCACCTTGACCGCAACAGGGGGCGCCTATGGCTACACCTTC.

For the CDR3, the DNA is TGCGCCAGCAGTCAATCAAAGCAGGGTTGGACCTACGAGCAGTACTTC. Protein product: CASSQSKQGWTYEQYF. The chain joins TRBV23-1 to TRBJ2-7, with TRBD1 as a possible D gene (5 bases). TRBV23-1 belongs to the ORF category, with a function that is uncertain. The V end lost 0 bases, the J end lost 2 bases, and 14 bases lay between the germline ends. This CDR3 spans 16 amino acids.

This chain joins TRBV6-5 and TRBJ1-2; TRBD1 might be the D (6 bases). The V gene lost 6 bases and the J gene lost 7 bases, with 15 bases spanning the gap. The CDR3 totals 13 residues. The germline CDR1 and CDR2 sequences are MNHEY and SVGAGI. CDR3 nucleotide sequence: TGTGCCAGCAGAGCAACAGGGATTCCTGGCTACACCTTC. The encoded protein is CASRATGIPGYTF.

This clone was observed a few times. The V gene is TRBV19, the J gene TRBJ1-1; 7 bases fit TRBD1. The CDR3 is 15 residues long. Germline CDR1 is LNHDA and CDR2 is SQIVND (reference sequence). Trimming took 1 base from V and 5 from J; bases not matched to a gene: 7. The CDR3 DNA follows: TGTGCCAGTAGTATAGGGGACAGTCAGTTGACTGAAGCTTTCTTT. The encoded protein is CASSIGDSQLTEAFF. The entire variable domain, with the rest obtained from reference TRBV19 and TRBJ1-1, is as follows: DGGITQSPKYLFRKEGQNVTLSCEQNLNHDAMYWYRQDPGQGLRLIYYSQIVNDFQKGDIAEGYSVSREKKESFPLTVTSAQKNPTAFYLCASSIGDSQLTEAFFGQGTRLTVV.

V and J are TRBV7-3 and TRBJ2-2; 10 bases are a match to TRBD2. Germline values: CDR1 SGHTA, CDR2 FQGTGA. J was trimmed by 8 bases and V by 0 bases; bases with no gene match: 6. The CDR3 covers 16 residues. CDR3 sequence (DNA): TGTGCCAGCAGCTTAACCTCTAGCGGGAGACCGGGGGAGCTGTTTTTT. This gives the protein CASSLTSSGRPGELFF. Supplemented by reference TRBV7-3 and TRBJ2-2, the full variable domain reads GAGVSQTPSNKVTEKGKYVELRCDPISGHTALYWYRQSLGQGPEFLIYFQGTGAADDSGLPNDRFFAVRPEGSVSTLKIQRTERGDSAVYLCASSLTSSGRPGELFFGEGSRLTVL.

The chain employs TRBV13 and TRBJ2-5; no definite D call. Germline V gene lookup returns CDR1 PRHDT and CDR2 FYEKMQ (reference sequence). The CDR3 covers 14 residues. V dropped 6 bases and J dropped 2 bases, with 13 bases sitting between them. The CDR3 spells CASSPGSRQETQYF. DNA of the CDR3: TGTGCCAGCAGTCCGGGTTCGAGACAAGAGACCCAGTACTTC. The full variable domain, in which reference TRBV13 and TRBJ2-5 provide the parts outside the CDR3, is AAGVIQSPRHLIKEKRETATLKCYPIPRHDTVYWYQQGPGQDPQFLISFYEKMQSDKGSIPDRFSAQQFSDYHSELNMSSLELGDSALYFCASSPGSRQETQYFGPGTRLLVL.

The chain employs TRBV6-1 and TRBJ2-2; 10 bases align to TRBD2. After removal of 2 bases from V and 5 bases from J, the junction contained 8 bases not matched to a gene. Germline CDR1 is MNHNS and CDR2 is SASEGT. The CDR3 is 17 amino acids. CDR3 nucleotide sequence: TGTGCCAGCAGTGAACTGAGCGGGGGGGCCGGAACCGGGGAGCTGTTTTTT. It codes for CASSELSGGAGTGELFF.

The CDR3 DNA reads TGTGCCAGCAGCCGGACAGGGGGCACAGATACGCAGTATTTT. This encodes CASSRTGGTDTQYF. This chain uses TRBV7-8 with TRBJ2-3; 9 nucleotides agree with TRBD1. Germline CDR1 and CDR2: SGHVS and FQNEAQ. Trimming cost V 5 bases and J 1 base; bases outside gene matches: 1. This CDR3 comprises 14 residues. Full variable domain (missing parts from reference TRBV7-8 and TRBJ2-3): GAGVSQSPRYKVAKRGQDVALRCDPISGHVSLFWYQQALGQGPEFLTYFQNEAQLDKSGLPSDRFFAERPEGSVSTLKIQRTQQEDSAVYLCASSRTGGTDTQYFGPGTRLTVL.

V and J are TRBV5-1 and TRBJ2-5; tentative D call: TRBD1 (5 bases). Germline V gene lookup returns CDR1 SGHRS and CDR2 YFSETQ. The CDR3 spans 16 residues. V lost 3 bases and J 2 bases, leaving 17 bases between the germline ends. The CDR3 DNA reads as TGCGCCAGCAGCTGGGGCAGGGCCGATTCACAAGAGACCCAGTACTTC. Its translation: CASSWGRADSQETQYF.

V and J are TRBV28 and TRBJ2-7; D unresolved. Germline CDR1 is MDHEN and CDR2 is SYDVKM. V dropped 2 bases and J dropped 3 bases, with 5 bases sitting between them. The CDR3 length is 12 residues. The CDR3, as DNA: TGTGCCAGCAGTTTAGACAACTACGAGCAGTACTTC. Translating it yields CASSLDNYEQYF. Full variable domain (remainder filled in from reference TRBV28 and TRBJ2-7): DVKVTQSSRYLVKRTGEKVFLECVQDMDHENMFWYRQDPGLGLRLIYFSYDVKMKEKGDIPEGYSVSREKKERFSLILESASTNQTSMYLCASSLDNYEQYFGPGTRLTVT.

This chain connects TRBV28 to TRBJ1-1, with 10 bases lining up with TRBD1. Germline values: CDR1 MDHEN, CDR2 SYDVKM. Trimming cost V 2 bases and J 3 bases; bases outside gene matches: 0. CDR3 size: 14 residues. The CDR3 DNA reads as TGTGCCAGCAGTTTAGGGACAGGGGACACTGAAGCTTTCTTT. This codes for CASSLGTGDTEAFF.

The chain couples TRBV21-1 to TRBJ1-5. TRBV21-1 is deemed a pseudogene. CDR3 length equals 13 residues. CDR3 sequence reads: CASEGRKDQPQHF. The CDR3 DNA reads TGTGCCAGCGAGGGTAGGAAGGATCAGCCCCAGCATTTT.

This clone has only a few counts. V is TRBV5-6 and J is TRBJ2-7, with D possibly matching TRBD1 (6 bases). The CDR3 is 15 amino acids. Germline CDR1 SGHDT, CDR2 YYEEEE. V was cut by 4 bases and J by 0 bases, with 14 bases left in between. The DNA of the CDR3 is TGTGCCAGCAGCATTGGACAGACGAGCTCCTACGAGCAGTACTTC. Translating gives CASSIGQTSSYEQYF.

The gene calls are TRBV6-5 and TRBJ2-1; D not certain. The CDR3 is 15 residues long. V gave up 5 bases and J gave up 0 bases, with 11 bases separating them. Germline CDR1 reads MNHEY; CDR2 reads SVGAGI. CDR3: CASSTIAGSYNEQFF. In nucleotides, the CDR3 is TGTGCCAGCAGTACCATAGCCGGCTCCTACAATGAGCAGTTCTTC.

J is TRBJ2-1 and V is TRBV7-9, with 11 bases identical to TRBD1. This CDR3 has 14 residues. The V gene's germline CDR1 is SEHNR and CDR2 FQNEAQ (reference sequence). Trimming took 5 bases from V and 8 from J; bases not matched to a gene: 5. The CDR3 here is CASSVDRGLDEQFF. CDR3 sequence (DNA): TGTGCCAGCAGCGTGGACAGGGGGCTCGATGAGCAGTTCTTC.

The chain carries TRBV6-6 and TRBJ1-1, with a possible D match to TRBD1 (5 bases). The CDR3 runs to 12 residues. V lost 5 bases and J 7 bases, leaving 11 bases between the germline ends. CDR1 and CDR2 from the germline V gene are MNHNY and SVGAGI (reference sequence). Written as DNA, the CDR3 is TGTGCCAGCAGTCACGGACACCTTGAAGCTTTCTTT. It encodes CASSHGHLEAFF.

Here the CDR3 DNA reads TGTGCCAGCAGTTACTCGAAGAGTCAATTAGAACAGTACTTC. Translating it yields CASSYSKSQLEQYF. The V and J genes are TRBV6-5 and TRBJ2-5; D is ambiguous. V dropped 0 bases and J dropped 11 bases, with 16 bases sitting between them. Germline-derived CDR1 and CDR2 are MNHEY and SVGAGI. The CDR3 has 14 residues.

This chain uses TRBV7-9 with TRBJ2-7; D is possibly TRBD2 (6 bases). Germline-derived CDR1 and CDR2 are SEHNR and FQNEAQ (reference sequence). The CDR3 is 12 residues long. Trimming cost V 7 bases and J 7 bases, with 14 bases left between them. The CDR3 nucleotides read TGTGCCAGCAAGGATGCGGCGGGGGAGCAGTACTTC. Protein product: CASKDAAGEQYF.

The genes are TRBV5-1 and TRBJ1-1; D is possibly TRBD1 (6 bases). The germline CDR1 and CDR2 sequences are SGHRS and YFSETQ. The CDR3 totals 15 residues. The ends were cut back, 3 bases at V and 5 bases at J, with 17 bases in the middle. Here the CDR3 DNA reads TGCGCCAGCAGCTCTGGCGGGGGCGCCCGGACTGAAGCTTTCTTT. Amino acids: CASSSGGGARTEAFF.